The 30 T cell receptor beta chains below come from one sample, sequenced in a study of blood T cells in healthy people across ages. A second PCR, run for roughly 6 to 11 cycles, used a sample-barcoded 5' primer plus a J-beta primer mix. TCRdb independently ran MiXCR on the 5' RACE reads; one entry per CDR3 protein. The sample shows hundreds of thousands of distinct CDR3 sequences, around 40% of them seen only once. The material sequenced was blood. These receptor sequences come from a woman aged 60-75 years in good health.

This clonotype was found a few times. This sequence joins TRBV20-1 and TRBJ1-4; D is uncertain. V gave up 2 bases and J gave up 5 bases, with 12 bases separating them. CDR1 is DFQATT, CDR2 SNEGSKA, per germline (reference sequence). CDR3 length: 14 residues. The CDR3 reads CSARPLDGNEKLFF. The CDR3 DNA follows: TGCAGTGCTAGACCTTTGGACGGGAATGAAAAACTGTTTTTT.

Many counts were recorded for this clonotype. V is TRBV5-1 and J is TRBJ2-5; D uncertain. V was pared by 2 bases and J by 1 base, with 6 bases between. The CDR3 consists of 13 residues. Germline CDR1 and CDR2: SGHRS and YFSETQ. CDR3 DNA sequence: TGCGCCAGCAGCTTTATGAGCCAAGAGACCCAGTACTTC. Translating gives CASSFMSQETQYF.

This clonotype was counted only a few times. The chain combines TRBV20-1 with TRBJ1-2; no clear D. Per the germline V gene, CDR1 is DFQATT and CDR2 is SNEGSKA (reference sequence). CDR3 length: 13 residues. Trimming left V 0 bases short and J 1 base short, with 6 bases between. The CDR3 DNA reads as TGCAGTGCTAGAGATCAGCTTAACTATGGCTACACCTTC. This encodes CSARDQLNYGYTF.

This clonotype appeared a few times. This chain connects TRBV6-4 to TRBJ2-1; 10 bases align to TRBD2. Looked up from germline, CDR1 is MRHNA and CDR2 is SNTAGT. The V gene end was trimmed by 0 bases and the J gene end by 8 bases; junction bases not matched to a gene: 7. The CDR3 loop spans 16 amino acids. CDR3 in amino acids: CASSDSGAGGPDEQFF. In DNA, the CDR3 is TGTGCCAGCAGTGACTCGGGAGCGGGAGGGCCCGATGAGCAGTTCTTC.

This rearrangement joins TRBV2 to TRBJ2-1; 7 nucleotides match TRBD2. CDR3 length: 15 residues. CDR1 SNHLY and CDR2 FYNNEI come from the germline V gene. V lost 8 bases to trimming and J lost 0 bases; unmatched junction nucleotides: 7. The DNA of the CDR3 is TGTGCCAGCGACGAGCGGGACCTCTCCTACAATGAGCAGTTCTTC. Translating it yields CASDERDLSYNEQFF. The full variable domain, with the rest looked up from reference TRBV2 and TRBJ2-1, is EPEVTQTPSHQVTQMGQEVILRCVPISNHLYFYWYRQILGQKVEFLVSFYNNEISEKSEIFDDQFSVERPDGSNFTLKIRSTKLEDSAMYFCASDERDLSYNEQFFGPGTRLTVL.

The chain has TRBV11-3 and TRBJ2-7, with D hard to call. Germline V gene data show CDR1 as SGHNT and CDR2 as YENEEA. This CDR3 comprises 9 residues. V dropped 7 bases and J dropped 2 bases, with 0 bases sitting between them. In DNA form, the CDR3 reads TGTGCCAGCACCTACGAGCAGTACTTC. It codes for CASTYEQYF.

This clonotype was detected ten times or more. The V and J genes are TRBV6-2 or TRBV6-3 and TRBJ2-6, with D perhaps TRBD1 (6 bases). Germline CDR1 reads MNHEY; CDR2 reads SVGEGT. This CDR3 has 16 residues. V lost 8 bases and J lost 4, with 18 bases in between. The CDR3 DNA reads TGTGCCAGCGGCGAGGGTCAGGGGTTCGGGGCCAACGTCCTGACTTTC. Translated, it gives CASGEGQGFGANVLTF.

This clonotype has only a few counts. This chain uses TRBV12-3 or TRBV12-4 with TRBJ1-2, with D perhaps TRBD1 (5 bases). The V end was cut by 0 bases, the J end by 5 bases, with 16 bases between. The CDR3 length is 16 residues. The CDR3 DNA is TGTGCCAGCAGTTTAGCCGGGACGGTTTCGGGTTATGGCTACACCTTC. As protein: CASSLAGTVSGYGYTF.

The J gene is TRBJ2-1, the V gene TRBV5-1; 8 bases agree with TRBD2. The CDR3 runs to 17 residues. After removal of 0 bases from V and 3 bases from J, the junction contained 8 bases not matched to a gene. From germline, CDR1 is SGHRS and CDR2 YFSETQ. The CDR3 reads CASSLEPGAGVYNEQFF. The DNA of the CDR3 is TGCGCCAGCAGCTTGGAACCAGGAGCGGGAGTCTACAATGAGCAGTTCTTC.

As for this clonotype: Compared with germline, one end of the junction differs, possibly owing to a read error. The genes are TRBV12-3 or TRBV12-4 and TRBJ1-2; tentatively, D is TRBD1 (5 bases). CDR3 size: 14 residues. CDR3 protein: CASRPGQGIDGCTF. The CDR3 DNA is TGTGCCAGCCGACCCGGGCAGGGAATCGATGGCTGCACCTTC.

J is TRBJ2-3 and V is TRBV20-1; 7 bases line up with TRBD2. Looked up from germline, CDR1 is DFQATT and CDR2 is SNEGSKA (reference sequence). J gave up 0 bases and V 4 bases, and 7 bases lay outside the gene matches. The CDR3 extends over 15 amino acids. The CDR3 DNA sequence: TGCAGTGCTAAGACTAGCCGATCTAGCACAGATACGCAGTATTTT. Its protein is CSAKTSRSSTDTQYF.

As concerns this clonotype: The germline gene is not matched at one end of the junction; a read error may be the cause. J is TRBJ2-3 and V is TRBV5-1, with unresolved D. Germline CDR1 reads SGHRS; CDR2 reads YFSETQ. The CDR3 loop spans 14 amino acids. The CDR3 here is CASRPALSTDRQYF. The CDR3 nucleotides read TGCGCCAGCAGACCGGCCCTTAGCACAGATAGGCAGTATTTT. Together with reference TRBV5-1 and TRBJ2-3, the CDR3 gives the full variable domain: KAGVTQTPRYLIKTRGQQVTLSCSPISGHRSVSWYQQTPGQGLQFLFEYFSETQRNKGNFPGRFSGRQFSNSRSEMNVSTLELGDSALYLCASRPALSTDRQYFGPGTRLTVL.

This chain joins TRBV2 and TRBJ2-1; D is perhaps TRBD1 or TRBD2 (5 bases each). The germline V gene encodes CDR1 SNHLY and CDR2 FYNNEI. There are 12 residues in the CDR3. Trimming left V 7 bases short and J 6 bases short, with 10 bases between. The CDR3 is CASTPGRNEQFF. The CDR3, as DNA: TGTGCCAGCACCCCGGGACGCAATGAGCAGTTCTTC. The full variable domain, rest sourced from reference TRBV2 and TRBJ2-1, is EPEVTQTPSHQVTQMGQEVILRCVPISNHLYFYWYRQILGQKVEFLVSFYNNEISEKSEIFDDQFSVERPDGSNFTLKIRSTKLEDSAMYFCASTPGRNEQFFGPGTRLTVL.

For this clonotype: An end of the junction does not agree with germline; a read error may underlie this. This sequence joins TRBV27 and TRBJ2-1; 13 bases fit TRBD2. The CDR3 length is 17 residues. From germline, CDR1 is MNHEY and CDR2 SMNVEV (reference sequence). In nucleotides, the CDR3 is TGTGCCAGCAGTACTATGCCGGGACTAGCGGGGTACAATAAGCAGTTCTTC. It codes for CASSTMPGLAGYNKQFF.

The chain is built from TRBV6-1 and TRBJ1-1, with no clear D. Trimming pared 6 bases from V and 5 bases from J, leaving 16 bases between. The length of the CDR3 is 14 residues. In germline, CDR1 is MNHNS, CDR2 SASEGT. CDR3 protein: CASSKGVGRTEAFF. CDR3 DNA: TGTGCCAGCAGCAAGGGCGTCGGGCGGACTGAAGCTTTCTTT.

This clonotype came up a few times. The chain recombines TRBV9 with TRBJ2-3, with D uncertain. The CDR3 runs to 14 residues. Trimming cost V 1 base and J 2 bases, with 8 bases left between them. The germline V gene encodes CDR1 SGDLS and CDR2 YYNGEE. CDR3 in amino acids: CASSVTVPTDTQYF. In DNA form, the CDR3 reads TGTGCCAGCAGCGTAACAGTTCCCACAGATACGCAGTATTTT. Full variable domain (rest looked up from reference TRBV9 and TRBJ2-3): DSGVTQTPKHLITATGQRVTLRCSPRSGDLSVYWYQQSLDQGLQFLIQYYNGEERAKGNILERFSAQQFPDLHSELNLSSLELGDSALYFCASSVTVPTDTQYFGPGTRLTVL.

This clonotype was picked up a small number of times. This chain joins TRBV5-1 and TRBJ2-7; D call uncertain. Germline V gene sequence: CDR1 SGHRS, CDR2 YFSETQ. Deletions cut 0 bases from V and 0 bases from J, with 10 bases between. This CDR3 is built from 15 residues. CDR3 residues: CASSLARYTSYEQYF. CDR3 DNA: TGCGCCAGCAGCTTGGCGCGCTACACCTCCTACGAGCAGTACTTC. Supplemented by reference TRBV5-1 and TRBJ2-7, the full variable domain reads KAGVTQTPRYLIKTRGQQVTLSCSPISGHRSVSWYQQTPGQGLQFLFEYFSETQRNKGNFPGRFSGRQFSNSRSEMNVSTLELGDSALYLCASSLARYTSYEQYFGPGTRLTVT.

This chain connects TRBV6-5 to TRBJ1-5; D is unclear. There are 11 residues in the CDR3. CDR1 and CDR2 (germline): MNHEY, SVGAGI. V was shortened by 2 bases and J by 14 bases, with 10 bases between the two germline ends. Here the CDR3 reads CASSYAGSEHF. For the CDR3, the DNA is TGTGCCAGCAGTTACGCGGGGTCTGAGCATTTT.

Many counts were recorded for this clonotype. V usage is TRBV7-2 and J usage is TRBJ2-5, with D unclear. V gave up 1 base and J gave up 7 bases, with 10 bases separating them. The CDR3 loop spans 13 amino acids. Germline V gene lookup returns CDR1 SGHTA and CDR2 FQGNSA. In DNA form, the CDR3 reads TGTGCCAGCAGCTTAGTTATCACTGGGACCCAGTACTTC. Residues: CASSLVITGTQYF.

V usage is TRBV7-3 and J usage is TRBJ1-1, with D possibly being TRBD1 (6 bases). This CDR3 has 15 residues. V was trimmed by 2 bases and J by 3 bases, leaving 13 bases between them. Germline CDR1 reads SGHTA; CDR2 reads FQGTGA. In nucleotides, the CDR3 is TGTGCCAGCAGCTTATTCGGGGGGGCTGACACTGAAGCTTTCTTT. Translating it yields CASSLFGGADTEAFF.

This clonotype turned up a few times. This chain links TRBV4-3 with TRBJ2-5; D is unresolved. Germline values: CDR1 LGHNA, CDR2 YSLEER. The CDR3 sequence is 15 residues long. V lost 2 bases to trimming and J lost 4 bases, with 14 bases between them. CDR3 in DNA: TGCGCCAGCAGCCAAACGATCGAAGCCGGAGAGACCCAGTACTTC. It codes for CASSQTIEAGETQYF.

This clonotype has just a few counts. The chain couples TRBV20-1 to TRBJ2-3, with 9 bases identical to TRBD2. Looked up from germline, CDR1 is DFQATT and CDR2 is SNEGSKA (reference sequence). The CDR3 length is 15 residues. The J segment lost 2 bases and the V segment lost 4 bases, leaving 7 bases of the junction unmatched. The CDR3 bases are TGCAGTGCTAATGGGGCGGGGGGGCACACAGATACGCAGTATTTT. Translated, it gives CSANGAGGHTDTQYF.

This clonotype was seen only a few times. V and J are TRBV20-1 and TRBJ2-7; 7 nucleotides agree with TRBD2. The CDR3 consists of 16 residues. With V trimmed by 4 bases and J by 3 bases, 15 bases remained unmatched. Germline V gives CDR1 DFQATT, CDR2 SNEGSKA (reference sequence). Written as DNA, the CDR3 is TGCAGTGCTAAGGCTAGCGGACAACCAACCTACTACGAGCAGTACTTC. Its protein product is CSAKASGQPTYYEQYF.

A few counts support this clonotype. The chain carries TRBV5-1 and TRBJ2-3; D not resolved. CDR1 and CDR2 from the germline V gene are SGHRS and YFSETQ. The CDR3 is 14 amino acids. Trimming shortened V by 0 bases and J by 4 bases, and 9 bases separated the two germline ends. CDR3 region: CASSLAAEADTQYF. The CDR3 DNA reads TGCGCCAGCAGCTTGGCGGCAGAAGCAGATACGCAGTATTTT.

The CDR3 DNA is TGCGCCAGCAGGAGGGCCCTAATGTCTGACTATGGCTACACCTTC. Translating it yields CASRRALMSDYGYTF. J is TRBJ1-2 and V is TRBV5-1; D not resolved. The CDR3 loop spans 15 amino acids. Trimming took off 5 bases at V and 3 bases at J, with 17 bases between the two ends. The germline V gene has CDR1 SGHRS and CDR2 YFSETQ.

The chain carries TRBV6-6 and TRBJ1-5; 12 bases align to TRBD1. The V gene's germline CDR1 is MNHNY and CDR2 SVGAGI (reference sequence). The CDR3 is 16 amino acids. The junction had 5 bases not matched to a gene; V was cut back by 2 bases and J by 6 bases. CDR3 nucleotide sequence: TGTGCCAGCAGTTACACCGGGACAGGGGGCCTTCAGCCCCAGCATTTT. Protein sequence: CASSYTGTGGLQPQHF.

This chain links TRBV19 with TRBJ2-1; D unclear. V was shortened by 0 bases and J by 10 bases, with 13 bases between the two germline ends. The CDR3 has 14 amino acids. Looked up from germline, CDR1 is LNHDA and CDR2 is SQIVND (reference sequence). In nucleotides, the CDR3 is TGTGCCAGTAGTATAGAGCCGGGCATCCGGGAGCAGTTCTTC. This gives the protein CASSIEPGIREQFF. Filled out from reference TRBV19 and TRBJ2-1, the complete variable domain reads DGGITQSPKYLFRKEGQNVTLSCEQNLNHDAMYWYRQDPGQGLRLIYYSQIVNDFQKGDIAEGYSVSREKKESFPLTVTSAQKNPTAFYLCASSIEPGIREQFFGPGTRLTVL.

Concerning this clonotype itself: Given a much more abundant clone one base away, this may be a read error. The chain links TRBV29-1 to TRBJ2-3; 7 positions match TRBD2. This CDR3 is built from 13 residues. Germline CDR1 reads SQVTM; CDR2 reads ANQGSEA. The CDR3 DNA is TGCAGCGCTGAAGGTGGGGGGGCAGATACGCAGTATTTT. Translated: CSAEGGGADTQYF.

A word on this clonotype: A much bigger clone sits one base away, suggesting this may be a read error. The chain carries TRBV3-1 and TRBJ1-2, with unresolved D. The germline CDR1 and CDR2 sequences are LGHDT and YNNKEL (reference sequence). V gave up 6 bases and J gave up 5 bases, with 10 bases separating them. There are 12 residues in the CDR3. CDR3 sequence: CASRDPRYGYTF. The CDR3 DNA follows: TGTGCCAGCAGGGACCCTCGTTATGGCTACACCTTC.

The chain recombines TRBV5-1 with TRBJ1-1, with unresolved D. V dropped 5 bases and J dropped 3 bases, with 14 bases sitting between them. Germline CDR1 SGHRS, CDR2 YFSETQ. There are 14 residues in the CDR3. The CDR3 nucleotides read TGCGCCAGCAGGCGAGAAGAAAGTGACACTGAAGCTTTCTTT. This sequence encodes CASRREESDTEAFF.